What follows are 15 T cell receptor beta chains derived from one specimen sequenced in a study of T cells after yellow fever vaccination. One entry per CDR3 protein, called by TCRdb with MiXCR from the 5' RACE reads. The sample lists around 600,000 distinct CDR3 sequences; over 9% were seen once. The sample consisted of PBMCs, taken on the day of the yellow fever booster vaccination. All receptors derive from a man between 25 and 39 years old who received the YFV17D yellow fever vaccine.

This clonotype was found a few times. CDR3 sequence (DNA): TGCAGCGTGACTAGCGGGAGGGAGACTAGCACAGATACGCAGTATTTT. Protein: CSVTSGRETSTDTQYF. The rearrangement joins TRBV29-1 to TRBJ2-3, with 14 positions matching TRBD2. J gave up 0 bases and V 6 bases, and 5 bases lay outside the gene matches. CDR3 length: 16 residues. Germline V lookup: CDR1 SQVTM, CDR2 ANQGSEA.

This clonotype was seen only a few times. The V and J genes are TRBV28 and TRBJ1-1; tentative D call: TRBD1 (6 bases). Germline CDR1 reads MDHEN; CDR2 reads SYDVKM. Trimming removed 7 bases from V and 5 bases from J, with 20 bases in between. CDR3 length: 15 residues. CDR3 nucleotide sequence: TGTGCCAGCACCTCGGCAGGGGCCCGCGGGACTGAAGCTTTCTTT. This gives the protein CASTSAGARGTEAFF.

The V gene is TRBV6-1, the J gene TRBJ2-3; 9 bases are shared with TRBD2. CDR1 and CDR2 (germline): MNHNS, SASEGT. CDR3 length: 15 residues. V shed 6 bases and J 4 bases; nucleotides not matched to a gene: 8. The CDR3 DNA sequence: TGTGCCAGCAGCAAACCGGGACTAGCATCAGATACGCAGTATTTT. Translation gives CASSKPGLASDTQYF.

This clonotype was picked up a small number of times. The chain employs TRBV11-2 and TRBJ1-4; D remains unclear. Germline V gene sequence: CDR1 SGHAT, CDR2 FQNNGV. The CDR3 loop spans 13 amino acids. V lost 5 bases to trimming and J lost 9 bases, with 13 bases between them. The CDR3 spells CASSRATGKKLFF. The CDR3, as DNA: TGTGCCAGCAGCCGAGCGACGGGTAAAAAACTGTTTTTT.

This chain links TRBV12-3 or TRBV12-4 with TRBJ1-6; TRBD1 agrees at 9 bases. CDR3 size: 14 residues. The J segment lost 2 bases and the V segment lost 8 bases, leaving 1 base of the junction unmatched. The CDR3 loop reads CASWTGAYNSPLHF. The CDR3 DNA reads as TGTGCCAGCTGGACAGGGGCCTATAATTCACCCCTCCACTTT.

This clonotype was detected ten times or more. This chain links TRBV6-2 or TRBV6-3 with TRBJ2-7, with D perhaps matching TRBD1 (6 bases). Germline lookup yields CDR1 MNHEY and CDR2 SVGEGT. The CDR3 contains 13 residues. Trimming pared 4 bases from V and 6 bases from J, leaving 13 bases between. CDR3 coding DNA: TGTGCCAGCAGTTCCACAGGGAAGAGCGAGCAGTACTTC. This codes for CASSSTGKSEQYF.

This chain connects TRBV12-3 or TRBV12-4 to TRBJ2-7; 10 nucleotides line up with TRBD2. V trimming: 2 bases; J trimming: 12 bases; junction bases outside the gene matches: 13. This CDR3 contains 15 residues. The CDR3 loop reads CASSLTGTSERNRYF. The CDR3 nucleotides read TGTGCCAGCAGTTTAACCGGGACTAGCGAGAGAAATCGGTACTTC.

This clonotype was detected ten times or more. The chain recombines TRBV3-1 with TRBJ2-7, with 15 nucleotides matching TRBD2. The CDR3 has 17 residues. CDR1 LGHDT and CDR2 YNNKEL come from the germline V gene (reference sequence). Trimming took 4 bases from V and 4 from J; bases not matched to a gene: 8. CDR3 sequence (DNA): TGTGCCAGCAGCCGTTTCGTGGGACTAGCGGGAGGTTACGAGCAGTACTTC. The encoded protein is CASSRFVGLAGGYEQYF.

This chain joins TRBV7-3 and TRBJ2-7; D perhaps matches TRBD2 (6 bases). The CDR3 sequence is 13 residues long. Per germline, CDR1 SGHTA and CDR2 FQGTGA. Between the trimmed V and J ends, which lost 5 bases and 6 bases, there was a span of 14 bases. The CDR3 region is CASSIGGNSEQYF. Written as DNA, the CDR3 is TGTGCCAGCAGCATTGGGGGGAACTCCGAGCAGTACTTC. Drawing the rest from reference TRBV7-3 and TRBJ2-7, the complete variable domain is GAGVSQTPSNKVTEKGKYVELRCDPISGHTALYWYRQSLGQGPEFLIYFQGTGAADDSGLPNDRFFAVRPEGSVSTLKIQRTERGDSAVYLCASSIGGNSEQYFGPGTRLTVT.

Only a few counts were recorded for this clonotype. The V and J genes are TRBV18 and TRBJ2-7, with 9 bases aligning to TRBD2. Germline CDR1 KGHSH, CDR2 LQKENI. The V gene end was trimmed by 5 bases and the J gene end by 6 bases; junction bases not matched to a gene: 8. This CDR3 region has 14 residues. The CDR3 loop is CASSTPRAGGEQYF. The CDR3, as DNA: TGTGCCAGCTCAACCCCTAGAGCGGGAGGCGAGCAGTACTTC.

This clonotype was picked up a small number of times. The chain joins TRBV7-2 to TRBJ2-2, with 11 bases matching TRBD2. J gave up 5 bases and V 6 bases, and 8 bases lay outside the gene matches. The CDR3 runs to 16 residues. Per the germline V gene, CDR1 is SGHTA and CDR2 is FQGNSA. The CDR3 reads CASSLIAGGQTGELFF. The CDR3 bases are TGTGCCAGCAGTCTTATAGCGGGAGGGCAAACCGGGGAGCTGTTTTTT.

There are a few counts of this clonotype. This chain connects TRBV20-1 to TRBJ2-1; 7 nucleotides align to TRBD2. Germline V gene lookup returns CDR1 DFQATT and CDR2 SNEGSKA (reference sequence). V was pared by 2 bases and J by 4 bases, with 2 bases of the junction left unmatched. This CDR3 comprises 13 residues. The CDR3 protein is CSARPGGYNEQFF. The CDR3 DNA is TGCAGTGCTAGACCGGGAGGTTACAATGAGCAGTTCTTC.

The gene calls are TRBV20-1 and TRBJ2-1; 7 bases map to TRBD2. CDR3 length: 12 residues. The V and J ends lost 6 bases and 8 bases, in that order; junction bases with no gene match: 7. CDR1 DFQATT and CDR2 SNEGSKA come from the germline V gene (reference sequence). The CDR3 nucleotides are TGCAGTGCCGGGGAGGGAACCGATGAGCAGTTCTTC. It codes for CSAGEGTDEQFF.

This clonotype occurred a few times. The chain uses TRBV20-1 and TRBJ2-7; tentative D call: TRBD1 (5 bases). This CDR3 comprises 13 residues. The germline gives CDR1 DFQATT, CDR2 SNEGSKA (reference sequence). Trimming took 2 bases from V and 3 from J, leaving 11 bases between them. For the CDR3, the DNA is TGCAGTGCTAGAAAGGGGCCGGACTACGAGCAGTACTTC. The encoded protein is CSARKGPDYEQYF.

The rearrangement uses TRBV5-4 and TRBJ2-5; possibly TRBD1 for D (5 bases). Trimming cost V 0 bases and J 2 bases, with 11 bases left between them. This CDR3 contains 15 residues. Germline V gene data show CDR1 as SGHNT and CDR2 as YYREEE (reference sequence). The CDR3 DNA is TGTGCCAGCAGCTTGGTCCAGGGTGGACAAGAGACCCAGTACTTC. This sequence encodes CASSLVQGGQETQYF. Filled out from reference TRBV5-4 and TRBJ2-5, the complete variable domain reads ETGVTQSPTHLIKTRGQQVTLRCSSQSGHNTVSWYQQALGQGPQFIFQYYREEENGRGNFPPRFSGLQFPNYSSELNVNALELDDSALYLCASSLVQGGQETQYFGPGTRLLVL.